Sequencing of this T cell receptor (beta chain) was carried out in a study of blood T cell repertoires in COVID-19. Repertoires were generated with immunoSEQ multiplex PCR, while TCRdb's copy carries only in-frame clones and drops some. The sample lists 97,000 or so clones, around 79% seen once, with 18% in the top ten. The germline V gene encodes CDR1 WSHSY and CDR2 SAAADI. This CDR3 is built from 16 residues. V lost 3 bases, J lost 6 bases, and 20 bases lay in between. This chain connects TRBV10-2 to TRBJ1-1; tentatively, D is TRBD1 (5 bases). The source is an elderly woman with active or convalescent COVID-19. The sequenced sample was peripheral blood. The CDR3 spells CASSDYPGRVGAEAFF. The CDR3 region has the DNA TGCGCCAGCAGTGATTATCCAGGGAGGGTCGGCGCTGAAGCTTTCTTT.